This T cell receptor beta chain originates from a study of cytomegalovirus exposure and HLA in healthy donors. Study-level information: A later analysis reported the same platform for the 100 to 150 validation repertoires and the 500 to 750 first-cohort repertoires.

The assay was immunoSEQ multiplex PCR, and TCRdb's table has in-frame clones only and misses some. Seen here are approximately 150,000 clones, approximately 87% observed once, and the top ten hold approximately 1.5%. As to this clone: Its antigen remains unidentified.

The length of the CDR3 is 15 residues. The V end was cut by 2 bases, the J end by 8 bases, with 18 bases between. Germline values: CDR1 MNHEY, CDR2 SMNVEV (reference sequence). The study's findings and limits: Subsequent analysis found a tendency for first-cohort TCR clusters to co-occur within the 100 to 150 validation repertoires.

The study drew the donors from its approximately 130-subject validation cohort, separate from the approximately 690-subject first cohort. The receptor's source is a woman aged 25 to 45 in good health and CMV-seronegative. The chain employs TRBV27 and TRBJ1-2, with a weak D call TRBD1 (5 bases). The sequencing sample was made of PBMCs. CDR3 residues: CASSLTGGALRGYTF. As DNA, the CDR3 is TGTGCCAGCAGTTTAACTGGAGGGGCTCTACGAGGCTACACCTTC.